This T cell receptor (beta chain) was identified during a study of T cells in Graves' hyperthyroidism and ophthalmopathy (dated by TCRdb to between 2018 and 2021). Background on the whole study: Peripheral blood samples were taken at initial diagnosis, before any treatment was given. Thyroid tissue and blood T-cell repertoires from six Graves' hyperthyroidism patients were also compared in the study. Prospective prediction of ophthalmopathy was tested in an independent validation cohort consisting of some 20 hyperthyroidism patients and some 15 patients who later progressed to ophthalmopathy. TCR Vbeta CDR3 sequencing of 130 to 150 peripheral blood samples (about 45 ophthalmopathy, roughly 72 hyperthyroidism and approximately 17 progressor patients) is reported in the paper. Once sampling was done, hyperthyroidism patients were given methimazole at a starting dose of 30 mg daily, whereas ophthalmopathy patients were given high-dose intravenous methylprednisolone. For training and testing, the roughly 100 patients in the discovery cohort were randomly divided in a 7:3 ratio. To identify distinguishing TCR V-J signatures, a discovery cohort of around 100 patients was used, comprising 43 with Graves' ophthalmopathy and some 57 with stable Graves' hyperthyroidism. Broader findings and caveats from the paper: Most expanded thyroid clonotypes (frequency above 0.001) were also detected in blood, suggesting blood repertoires may reflect thyroid immune responses. Sample size was not statistically predetermined, and investigators were not blinded to group allocation. In validation, progression to ophthalmopathy was predicted by the model with nearly 71% sensitivity and 72.22% specificity, a median of roughly six months before onset. Ophthalmopathy was separated from stable hyperthyroidism by a 13 V-J signature model, with over 85% sensitivity and about 84% specificity obtained in cross-validation and 80%/75% obtained in testing.

TCR beta CDR3 regions were amplified from RNA transcripts. The first round of RT-PCR for the TCR CDR3 was performed with the HTBI primer set and the Qiagen OneStep RT-PCR kit. Libraries were constructed in a second round of multiplex PCR, after which size selection and purification were performed. Paired-end sequencing of the libraries was performed with 100 bp reads on an Illumina HiSeq2000. The paper's processing steps were these. SOAPnuke was used to process the raw data, removing reads that contained adapters or uncalled bases, had a mean Phred below 15, or lacked an exact match to the constant primer or identifier. COPE v1.2.5 was used to merge the high-quality paired reads, and each unique nucleotide sequence was defined as a clonotype. Clonotypes were aligned to IMGT TRBV, TRBD and TRBJ reference segments using MiTCR v1.1. The analysis was restricted to V-J combinations with a frequency above 0.0001, which together covered 99.2% of the repertoires. A TCS score was defined as the ratio of F50 (clonal expansion) to E x V (chaos), with BLOSUM62-based TCRdist applied between CDR3 peptides within each V-J. Welch's t-statistics and random forest reduced fewer than 550 V-J features to 10 to 15, which were used in a naive Bayes classifier (R e1071). TCRdb trimmed public reads at Q25 via fastp, called clones via MiXCR and kept in-frame beta chains. For every CDR3 protein sequence, its rows merge into one entry that carries the most common genes and DNA. Clone size and V and J calls follow TCRdb, not the original study. The sample table shows more than 500,000 distinct CDR3 sequences, and around 16% are seen once. The ten biggest clones cover 25% to 35% of the sample.

At the junction V is shortened by 6 bases and J by 4 bases, with 13 bases in between. Measured from the cysteine to the phenylalanine, the CDR3 is 14 residues long. The only DNA kept is the CDR3, 42 bases in frame from the first base. Per the germline V gene (reference sequence), MNHEY is the CDR1 and SMNVEV is the CDR2. This clonotype has at least ten counts. The target of this receptor is not known. Per-nucleotide qualities are absent, and no much larger clonotype sits a single base away. Ophthalmopathy patients had moderately to severely active disease, Clinical Activity Score of at least 3, NOSPECS grade of at least 4, and duration under 3 months. Patients with uncontrolled infections, other autoimmune diseases, pregnancy or lactation were excluded. Diagnoses relied on clinical symptoms, serum thyroxine and TRAb, thyroid ultrasound and orbital computed tomography. PBMCs were isolated from 7.5 to 10 ml of fresh peripheral blood by Ficoll-Paque density gradient centrifugation. Total RNA was extracted with Trizol reagent, and quality was checked on an Agilent 2100 Bioanalyzer.

Sequenced material: blood. The source of this sequence is a woman aged 25 to 45 with Graves' ophthalmopathy. The receptor chain draws on TRBV27 and TRBJ2-1, with the D gene not clear enough to name. The nucleotide sequence is TGTGCCAGCAGGCTCCGATCCCTATACAATGAGCAGTTCTTC. It codes for CASRLRSLYNEQFF.